This T cell receptor beta chain derives from a study of control samples from healthy donors and cancer patients. As regards this clone: One junction end does not reproduce the germline sequence, and a read error may be involved.

The germline CDR1 and CDR2 sequences are SGHTA and FQGTGA. The CDR3 spans 15 residues. The protocol was immunoSEQ multiplex PCR, while the TCRdb copy is restricted to in-frame clones and leaves out a portion. This sample carries approximately 35,000 clones, approximately 94% of them seen once, and the ten largest clones take 1.7%. This chain uses TRBV7-3 with TRBJ2-5, with D hard to call. The sample was PBMCs. This clonotype originated in a man in his forties with colorectal cancer. The CDR3 here is CASSLELGRQEAQYF. CDR3 coding DNA: TGTGCCAGCAGCTTAGAATTGGGTAGGCAAGAGGCCCAGTACTTC.